This T cell receptor beta chain was sequenced in a study of CD8 T cells in Susac syndrome. Germline loops: CDR1 MDHEN, CDR2 SYDVKM. The germline V and J ends were trimmed by 2 bases and 7 bases, with 12 bases remaining between them. This CDR3 region has 14 residues. For this clonotype: Its antigen is as yet unknown.

The study, taken as a whole, reports: Detection of Susac-specific public clones gave 15 to 20 in total CD8+ repertoires and several in CD8+ TEMRA repertoires.

cDNA came from about 0.5 to 1 ug RNA primed by random hexamers. With immunoSEQ multiplex PCR, TCR beta CDR3 was amplified across 54 Vbeta and 13 Jbeta. TCRdb ran MiXCR on the immunoSEQ multiplex PCR reads and lists one entry per CDR3 protein. Of more than 150,000 distinct CDR3 sequences listed, more than 85% were seen once; the top ten hold around 0.15%. The rearrangement links TRBV28 to TRBJ1-5; D possibly corresponds to TRBD1 (5 bases). Source material: CD8+ T cells from PBMCs. The source is a human donor with Susac syndrome. CDR3 amino acids: CASSLRGLRQPQHF. Here the CDR3 DNA reads TGTGCCAGCAGTTTAAGGGGACTGCGGCAGCCCCAGCATTTT.